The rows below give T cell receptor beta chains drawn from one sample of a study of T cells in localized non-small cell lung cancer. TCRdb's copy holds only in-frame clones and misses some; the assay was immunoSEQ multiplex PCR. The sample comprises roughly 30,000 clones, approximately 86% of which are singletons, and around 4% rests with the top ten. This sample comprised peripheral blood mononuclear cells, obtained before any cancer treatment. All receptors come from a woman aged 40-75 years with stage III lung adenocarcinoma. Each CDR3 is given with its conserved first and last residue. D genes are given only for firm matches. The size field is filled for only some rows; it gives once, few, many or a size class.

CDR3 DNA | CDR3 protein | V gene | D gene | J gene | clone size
TGTGCCAGCAGCCCAAGCACAGATACGCAGTATTTT | CASSPSTDTQYF | TRBV7-3 | NA | TRBJ2-3 | once
TGCGCCAGCAGCCAGGAGCGGGGGGGCCTATGGAATGAGCAGTTCTTC | CASSQERGGLWNEQFF | TRBV4-3 | TRBD2 | TRBJ2-1 | NA
TGTGCCAGTAGTATGAGGAAAGGGGATACGCAGTATTTT | CASSMRKGDTQYF | TRBV19 | NA | TRBJ2-3 | NA
TGTGCCAGTACCACCCTCCTGGGGGAGGGTCAGCATTTT | CASTTLLGEGQHF | TRBV19 | NA | TRBJ1-5 | NA
TGTGCCAGCAGCTTAGCGCTAGGACAGGGGACTGGCGGCTACACCTTC | CASSLALGQGTGGYTF | TRBV7-9 | TRBD1 | TRBJ1-2 | NA
TGTGCCATCAGTGGGGACCTTAACAATGAGCAGTTCTTC | CAISGDLNNEQFF | TRBV10-3 | NA | TRBJ2-1 | NA
TGTGCCAGCAAGACAGGGGCATATAATTCACCCCTCCACTTT | CASKTGAYNSPLHF | TRBV6-1 | TRBD1 | TRBJ1-6 | NA
TGTGCCAGCAGTTACCCCGGGGGAGAGACCCAGTACTTC | CASSYPGGETQYF | TRBV6-5 | NA | TRBJ2-5 | NA
TGTGCCAGCAGTCCCCGGGGGGGGCGCGTTAGGAATGAGCAGTTCTTC | CASSPRGGRVRNEQFF | TRBV28 | TRBD2 | TRBJ2-1 | NA
TGTGCCAGTACCTCCCAGCCCCAACGTGGGGCAGGCGCGAGATATGGCTACACCTTC | CASTSQPQRGAGARYGYTF | TRBV19 | NA | TRBJ1-2 | NA
TGCGCCAGCAGCTCTAGCGGGAGTTCCAATGAGCAGTTCTTC | CASSSSGSSNEQFF | TRBV5-1 | TRBD2 | TRBJ2-1 | NA
TGCGCCAGCAGCTATGGACAGGGCTATGAAAAACTGTTTTTT | CASSYGQGYEKLFF | TRBV5-1 | TRBD1 | TRBJ1-4 | NA
TGTGCCAGCAGCCCCGTAGCGGGAGGGCCTAGGGATGAGCAGTTCTTC | CASSPVAGGPRDEQFF | TRBV11-3 | TRBD2 | TRBJ2-1 | once
TGCGCCAGCAGCTTGCAACAGGTGGGGAATGAGCAGTTCTTC | CASSLQQVGNEQFF | TRBV5-1 | NA | TRBJ2-1 | NA
TGTGCCTGGACCATGCCCCGGAGGAATTCACCCCTCCACTTT | CAWTMPRRNSPLHF | TRBV30 | NA | TRBJ1-6 | NA
TGTGCCAGCAGCGGGACCCTCTCTGGAAACACCATATATTTT | CASSGTLSGNTIYF | TRBV5-5 | NA | TRBJ1-3 | NA
TGCGCCAGCAGCTTGACAGGGGGCCACGAGCAGTACTTC | CASSLTGGHEQYF | TRBV5-1 | TRBD1 | TRBJ2-7 | NA
TGCGCCAGCAGCTTGGAGGGTTCCAAGGCTGGAAACACCATATATTTT | CASSLEGSKAGNTIYF | TRBV5-1 | NA | TRBJ1-3 | NA
TGCAGCGCACAGGGATCTTACTACGAGCAGTACTTC | CSAQGSYYEQYF | TRBV29-1 | NA | TRBJ2-7 | NA
TGTGCCAGCAGTGGGGTGCGAGGGGGAGAGACCCAGTACTTC | CASSGVRGGETQYF | TRBV27 | NA | TRBJ2-5 | NA
TGTGCCAGCAGCTTAGAGGGCGGACGGTCCTACGAGCAGTACTTC | CASSLEGGRSYEQYF | TRBV11-3 | NA | TRBJ2-7 | NA
TGTGCCTGGAGTGTGGGTGAGACCCAGTACTTC | CAWSVGETQYF | TRBV30 | NA | TRBJ2-5 | NA
TGTGCCAGCTCACCAACTAGCGGACGTAGGAATGAGCAGTTCTTC | CASSPTSGRRNEQFF | TRBV18 | TRBD2 | TRBJ2-1 | NA
TGTGCCAGCAGGGAGGGGGCGAACTATGGCTACACCTTC | CASREGANYGYTF | TRBV2 | TRBD1 | TRBJ1-2 | NA
TGCGCCAGCAGCTTGGTCTCCGGCCGGACTAGCACAGATACGCAGTATTTT | CASSLVSGRTSTDTQYF | TRBV5-1 | NA | TRBJ2-3 | few
TGTGCCAGCAGCCCCTCCGGGGACACCATATATTTT | CASSPSGDTIYF | TRBV7-9 | NA | TRBJ1-3 | NA
TGTGCCAGCAGCCCCGTACAGGTGAACACTGAAGCTTTCTTT | CASSPVQVNTEAFF | TRBV11-2 | NA | TRBJ1-1 | NA
TGTGCCAGCAGCTTAGGCACTAGCGGGAGGACGGCGCAGTACTTC | CASSLGTSGRTAQYF | TRBV7-9 | TRBD2 | TRBJ2-7 | few
TGTGCCAGCAGCTACCAGGGAGGCCAGTACTTC | CASSYQGGQYF | TRBV5-6 | NA | TRBJ2-5 | NA
TGTGCCAGCAGCCAAGATCCTGGGAACTACAATGAGCAGTTCTTC | CASSQDPGNYNEQFF | TRBV4-2 | NA | TRBJ2-1 | once
TGTGCCAGCAGTCACCTCACCAGGGGCGAGGGCTATGGCTACACCTTC | CASSHLTRGEGYGYTF | TRBV14 | NA | TRBJ1-2 | NA
TGTGCCAGCAGCCAGGGTAGCAATCAGCCCCAGCATTTT | CASSQGSNQPQHF | TRBV11-2 | NA | TRBJ1-5 | NA
TGTGCCAGCAGTAGGGTGCCCCAGGGCTACACCTTC | CASSRVPQGYTF | TRBV2 | NA | TRBJ1-2 | NA
TGTGCCAGCAGCACGTTTAGCGGGAGGGCGGATGAGCAGTTCTTC | CASSTFSGRADEQFF | TRBV4-2 | TRBD2 | TRBJ2-1 | NA
TGTGCCAGCAAACCTTTAGCGGGGGTCTACAATGAGCAGTTCTTC | CASKPLAGVYNEQFF | TRBV5-6 | TRBD2 | TRBJ2-1 | NA
TGTGCCAGCAGTCTCCCTTCTAGCGGGGGGGCCCAGCAAGAGACCCAGTACTTC | CASSLPSSGGAQQETQYF | TRBV27 | TRBD2 | TRBJ2-5 | NA
TGTGCCAGCAGCCGGCCTGGGATTACTAATGAAAAACTGTTTTTT | CASSRPGITNEKLFF | TRBV14 | NA | TRBJ1-4 | NA
TGTGCCAGCTCACCATCCAACCTAGCGGGGTCCTACGAGCAGTACTTC | CASSPSNLAGSYEQYF | TRBV18 | TRBD2 | TRBJ2-7 | NA
TGTGCCAGCAGCTTGGTACAGGGGCAAGAGACCCAGTACTTC | CASSLVQGQETQYF | TRBV5-3 | TRBD1 | TRBJ2-5 | once
TGTGCCAGCAGCCCGGGGTCGGGACGCACCGGGGAGACCCAGTACTTC | CASSPGSGRTGETQYF | TRBV7-2 | NA | TRBJ2-5 | NA